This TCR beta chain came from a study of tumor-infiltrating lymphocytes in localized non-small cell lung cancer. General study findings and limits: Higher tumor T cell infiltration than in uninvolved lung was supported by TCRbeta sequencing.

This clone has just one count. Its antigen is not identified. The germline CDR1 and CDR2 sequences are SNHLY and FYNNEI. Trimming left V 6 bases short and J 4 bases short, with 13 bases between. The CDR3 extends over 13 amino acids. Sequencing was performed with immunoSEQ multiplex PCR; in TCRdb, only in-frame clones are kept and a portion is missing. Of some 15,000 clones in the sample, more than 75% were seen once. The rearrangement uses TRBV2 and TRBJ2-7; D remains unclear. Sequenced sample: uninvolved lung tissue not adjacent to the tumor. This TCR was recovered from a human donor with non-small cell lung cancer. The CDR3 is CASRGLDHYEQYF. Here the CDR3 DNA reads TGTGCCAGCAGGGGCCTAGACCATTACGAGCAGTACTTC. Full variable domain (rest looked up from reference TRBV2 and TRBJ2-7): EPEVTQTPSHQVTQMGQEVILRCVPISNHLYFYWYRQILGQKVEFLVSFYNNEISEKSEIFDDQFSVERPDGSNFTLKIRSTKLEDSAMYFCASRGLDHYEQYFGPGTRLTVT.